The table lists the clone carrying this TCR beta chain with a few counts. Its antigen is unknown. These data are taken from a study of T cells in Graves' hyperthyroidism and ophthalmopathy. Overall study results and limits: A median approximately 6.8 months before onset, the model predicted ophthalmopathy.

RNA transcripts gave rise to amplified TCR beta CDR3 regions. The HTBI primer set was used in a first-round RT-PCR of the TCR CDR3. TCRdb ran MiXCR on the multiplex PCR reads and lists one entry per CDR3 protein. The sample consists of around 690,000 distinct CDR3 sequences, more than 20% of them appearing once. V shed 8 bases, J shed 3 bases, and the junction held 9 bases outside the gene matches. CDR1 and CDR2 (germline): KGHDR, SFDVKD. The CDR3 covers 15 residues. On the basis of clinical symptoms, serum thyroxine and TRAb, thyroid ultrasound and orbital computed tomography, diagnoses were made. The TCR sequence derives from a man aged 25-40 years with Graves' ophthalmopathy. Sequenced: blood. This chain uses TRBV24-1 with TRBJ2-3; 8 nucleotides line up with TRBD2. CDR3 nucleotides: TGTGCCACCACCAAAGCGGGAGATAGTACAGATACGCAGTATTTT. Protein sequence: CATTKAGDSTDTQYF.